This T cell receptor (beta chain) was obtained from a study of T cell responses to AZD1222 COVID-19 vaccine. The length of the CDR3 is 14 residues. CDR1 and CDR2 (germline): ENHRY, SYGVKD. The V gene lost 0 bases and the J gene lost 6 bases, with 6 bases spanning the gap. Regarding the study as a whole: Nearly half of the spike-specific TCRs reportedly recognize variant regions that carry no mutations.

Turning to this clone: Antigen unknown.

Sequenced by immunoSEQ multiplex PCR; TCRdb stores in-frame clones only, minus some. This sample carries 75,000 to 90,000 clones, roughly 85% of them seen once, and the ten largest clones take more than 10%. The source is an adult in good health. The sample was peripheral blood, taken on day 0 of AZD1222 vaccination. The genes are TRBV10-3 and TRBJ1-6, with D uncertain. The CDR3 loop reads CAISESTSNSPLHF. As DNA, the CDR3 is TGTGCCATCAGTGAGTCGACCAGTAATTCACCCCTCCACTTT.